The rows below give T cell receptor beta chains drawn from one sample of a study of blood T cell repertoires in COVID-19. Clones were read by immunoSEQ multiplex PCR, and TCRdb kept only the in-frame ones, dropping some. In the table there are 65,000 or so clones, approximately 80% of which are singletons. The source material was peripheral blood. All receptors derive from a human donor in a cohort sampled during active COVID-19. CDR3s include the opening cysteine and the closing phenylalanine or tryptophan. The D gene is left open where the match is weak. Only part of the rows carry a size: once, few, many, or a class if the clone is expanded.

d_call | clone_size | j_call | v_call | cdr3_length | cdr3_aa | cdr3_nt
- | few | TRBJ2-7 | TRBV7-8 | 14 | CASSSMNTGEAQYF | TGTGCCAGCAGCTCTATGAACACAGGGGAGGCGCAGTACTTC
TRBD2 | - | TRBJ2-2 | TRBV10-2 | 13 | CASRGLAAGELFF | TGCGCCAGCAGGGGACTAGCGGCCGGGGAGCTGTTTTTT
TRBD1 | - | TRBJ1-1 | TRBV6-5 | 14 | CASRAGTGDTEAFF | TGTGCCAGCAGGGCCGGGACAGGTGACACTGAAGCTTTCTTT
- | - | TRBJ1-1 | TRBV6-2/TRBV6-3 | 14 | CASSYWQAGTEAFF | TGTGCCAGCAGTTACTGGCAGGCTGGGACTGAAGCTTTCTTT
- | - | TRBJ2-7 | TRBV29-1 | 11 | CSVVTSYEQYF | TGCAGCGTTGTAACTAGCTACGAGCAGTACTTC
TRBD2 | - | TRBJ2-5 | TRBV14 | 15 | CASSQVSTSGSPQYF | TGTGCCAGCAGCCAAGTATCTACTAGCGGGAGCCCCCAGTACTTC
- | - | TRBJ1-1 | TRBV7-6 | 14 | CASSLGQLNTEAFF | TGTGCCAGCAGCTTAGGGCAGTTGAACACTGAAGCTTTCTTT
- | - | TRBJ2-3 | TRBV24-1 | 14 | CATSESGKTDTQYF | TGTGCCACCTCCGAGTCCGGGAAGACAGATACGCAGTATTTT
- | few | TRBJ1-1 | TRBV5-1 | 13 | CASRIRGNTEAFF | TGCGCCAGCCGTATTCGAGGAAACACTGAAGCTTTCTTT
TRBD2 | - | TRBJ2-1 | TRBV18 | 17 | CASSPTGLAGVGNEQFF | TGTGCCAGCTCACCGACAGGACTAGCGGGGGTTGGGAATGAGCAGTTCTTC
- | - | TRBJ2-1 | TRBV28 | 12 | CASIAPAGEQFF | TGTGCCAGCATTGCCCCCGCGGGGGAGCAGTTCTTC
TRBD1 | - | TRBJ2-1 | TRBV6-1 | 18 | CASREGQGVMRGYNEQFF | TGTGCCAGCAGGGAAGGACAGGGGGTTATGCGTGGGTACAATGAGCAGTTCTTC
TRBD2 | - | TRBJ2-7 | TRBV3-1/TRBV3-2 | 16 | CASSQHSGRALNEQYF | TGTGCCAGCAGCCAGCATAGCGGGAGGGCCCTCAACGAGCAGTACTTC
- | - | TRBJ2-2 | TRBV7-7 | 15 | CASSLYSSNTGELFF | TGTGCCAGCAGCTTATACAGTTCGAACACCGGGGAGCTGTTTTTT
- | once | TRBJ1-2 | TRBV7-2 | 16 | CASSSSPRHIGYGYTF | TGTGCCAGCAGCTCTAGTCCCCGGCACATCGGCTATGGCTACACCTTC
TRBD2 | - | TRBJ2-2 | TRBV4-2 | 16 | CASSQDASGKGGELFF | TGTGCCAGCAGCCAAGACGCTAGCGGGAAAGGCGGGGAGCTGTTTTTT
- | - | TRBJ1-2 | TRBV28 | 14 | CASRWAGSNYGYTF | TGTGCCAGCAGGTGGGCTGGGTCTAACTATGGCTACACCTTC
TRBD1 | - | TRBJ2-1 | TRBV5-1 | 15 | CASSGNRGVYNEQFF | TGCGCCAGCAGCGGGAACAGGGGCGTGTACAATGAGCAGTTCTTC